One TCR beta chain is described in this entry. Preparation of the TCRbeta library was carried out with unique molecular identifiers. One entry per CDR3 protein, called by TCRdb with MiXCR from the PCR reads. The table has a few hundred thousand distinct CDR3 sequences, roughly two fifths seen once. This sample is part of a study of T-cell reconstitution after alpha-beta-depleted transplantation in children. CDR1 is SGHKS and CDR2 is YYEKEE in the germline V gene (reference sequence). This CDR3 spans 18 amino acids. The V end was cut by 0 bases, the J end by 5 bases, with 21 bases between. The sample was PBMCs, taken before TCRalphabeta/CD19-depleted stem cell transplant. The clonotype was recovered from a girl aged 2 to 9 with aplastic anemia, due to receive a stem cell transplant. The rearrangement links TRBV5-5 to TRBJ2-1; D unclear. The CDR3: CASSLVLYPEVGNNEQFF. In nucleotides, the CDR3 is TGTGCCAGCAGCTTGGTTTTGTACCCCGAAGTTGGGAACAATGAGCAGTTCTTC.